The rows below give T cell receptor beta chains drawn from one sample of a study of blood T cells in healthy people across ages. TCRdb fed the 5' RACE reads into MiXCR, producing one record per CDR3 protein. The data hold roughly 1,500,000 distinct CDR3 sequences, with roughly 32% observed a single time. Sequences were obtained from blood. The receptor source for this set is a woman aged 30 to 39 in good health. CDR3s include the opening cysteine and the closing phenylalanine or tryptophan. The D gene is left open where the match is weak. The listing skips clone size in some rows; elsewhere it reads once, few, many or a size class.

d_call,clone_size,j_call,v_call,cdr3_nt,cdr3_aa
TRBD1,NA,TRBJ1-2,TRBV20-1,TGCAGTGCTCACGCGCCCCAGGGGGAGAAGTATGGCTACACCTTC,CSAHAPQGEKYGYTF
TRBD2,NA,TRBJ2-5,TRBV7-2,TGTACCAGCAGCCTCAGGACTAGCGGGAGTGGGGAGACCCAGTACTTC,CTSSLRTSGSGETQYF
NA,few,TRBJ2-3,TRBV7-3,TGTGCCAGCAGCTTAGATAGGCACGATACGCAGTATTTT,CASSLDRHDTQYF
NA,NA,TRBJ2-5,TRBV3-1,TGTGCCAGCAGCCGGCAGACTTTAGGGCTCGAGACCCAGTACTTC,CASSRQTLGLETQYF
NA,many,TRBJ2-1,TRBV12-3/TRBV12-4,TGTGCCAGCAGTTTAGCGCACAATGAGCAGTTCTTC,CASSLAHNEQFF
TRBD1,few,TRBJ2-7,TRBV20-1,TGCAGTGCCGCGGACAGGGGGACGTACGAGCAGTACTTC,CSAADRGTYEQYF
NA,NA,TRBJ2-5,TRBV5-1,TGCACCAGCAGCTTTCTGACTGGAACCCAAGAGACCCAGTACTTC,CTSSFLTGTQETQYF
TRBD2,few,TRBJ2-3,TRBV7-2,TGTGCCAGCAGCCCCGAAGACGGGACTAGCGGGAGGGATACGCAGTATTTT,CASSPEDGTSGRDTQYF
NA,NA,TRBJ2-7,TRBV2,TGTGCCAGCAGTGAAGGGGTGAGCTCCTACAATGAGCAGTACTTC,CASSEGVSSYNEQYF
NA,NA,TRBJ2-1,TRBV2,TGTGCCACCCTAGACAGGTCCTACAATGAGCAGTTCTTC,CATLDRSYNEQFF
TRBD1,few,TRBJ2-1,TRBV5-1,TGCGCCAGCAGGAGCGAGACAGGGATCAATGAGCAGTTCTTC,CASRSETGINEQFF
NA,NA,TRBJ2-7,TRBV20-1,TGCAGTGCTAGAGATCCGCTTACAGGAAAGACCTACGAGCAGTACTTC,CSARDPLTGKTYEQYF
TRBD2,many,TRBJ2-3,TRBV29-1,TGCAGCGTTGAAGTAGCGGGGTACACAGATACGCAGTATTTT,CSVEVAGYTDTQYF
NA,NA,TRBJ2-7,TRBV12-3/TRBV12-4,TGTGCCAGCAGCAAGGGGGACGGGGGAGAGCAGTACTTC,CASSKGDGGEQYF
NA,few,TRBJ2-2,TRBV20-1,TGCAGTGCTAGAGAAGGGGGAGTGAACACCGGGGAGCTGTTTTTT,CSAREGGVNTGELFF
NA,NA,TRBJ1-1,TRBV3-1,TGTGCCAGCAGCCCCTCCGTGGCTAATACTGAAGCTTTCTTT,CASSPSVANTEAFF
NA,NA,TRBJ2-7,TRBV4-1,TGCGCCAGCAGCCTCGTCCCCGGGACTCCGGGGGAGTGCGAGCAGTACTTC,CASSLVPGTPGECEQYF
NA,NA,TRBJ2-3,TRBV5-1,TGCGCCAGCAGCTTATTGGTCACTCGGACAGGAGGGGATACGCAGTATTTT,CASSLLVTRTGGDTQYF
TRBD1,NA,TRBJ2-1,TRBV4-1,TGCGCCGGCAGCCATCTACAGGGGCTGCAAGAGCAGTTCTTC,CAGSHLQGLQEQFF
NA,NA,TRBJ2-7,TRBV19,TGTGCCAGTAGTAAACGAGAGAGTTTTGGGGGGGGCTTCTACGAGCAGTACTTC,CASSKRESFGGGFYEQYF
NA,NA,TRBJ2-2,TRBV7-2,TGTGCCAGCAGCTTACAGTACACCGGGGAGCTGTTTTTT,CASSLQYTGELFF
NA,NA,TRBJ1-1,TRBV12-3/TRBV12-4,TGTGCCAGCAGTTTACCAGCCGTGGGGTCCGCTTTCTTT,CASSLPAVGSAFF
NA,few,TRBJ2-1,TRBV4-1,TGCGCCAGCAGCCAAGATCAACTGAACAATGAGCAGTTCTTC,CASSQDQLNNEQFF
TRBD2,few,TRBJ2-1,TRBV20-1,TGCAGTGCACTAGCGGGGGGTACCTACAATGAGCAGTTCTTC,CSALAGGTYNEQFF
NA,few,TRBJ2-3,TRBV5-8,TGTGCCAGCAGCTCAAAGCAGGACTACCCTCCAGATACGCAGTATTTT,CASSSKQDYPPDTQYF
NA,few,TRBJ2-7,TRBV4-1,TGCGCCAGCAGCCAACTCGTGACTCCCCCTATTCCCTACGAGCAGTACTTC,CASSQLVTPPIPYEQYF
TRBD2,many,TRBJ2-1,TRBV29-1,TGCAGCGCCCGATTATCGTCGGGAGGGCCCAGCACCTACAATGAGCAGTTCTTC,CSARLSSGGPSTYNEQFF
NA,few,TRBJ2-7,TRBV12-3/TRBV12-4,TGTGCCAGCAGCTTGACACTTTCCGGCTCCTACGAGCAGTACTTC,CASSLTLSGSYEQYF
TRBD2,few,TRBJ2-5,TRBV20-1,TGCAGTGCTAGAGTTCGTCCGGGACTAGCGCAACAAGAGACCCAGTACTTC,CSARVRPGLAQQETQYF
NA,many,TRBJ1-6,TRBV12-3/TRBV12-4,TGTGCCAGCAGTCCCGGAACAGGGAATTCACCCCTCCACTTT,CASSPGTGNSPLHF
TRBD2,NA,TRBJ2-3,TRBV10-3,TGTGCCATCAGCCATACTAGCGCAGGGCAGTATTTT,CAISHTSAGQYF